This entry is about one T cell receptor (beta chain). Data came from immunoSEQ multiplex PCR; TCRdb stores just in-frame clones and leaves some out. The sample has hundreds of thousands of clones; more than 70% are singletons. This record comes from a study of shared T cell receptors in the human thymus. J was trimmed by 6 bases and V by 0 bases; bases with no gene match: 0. Germline V gene lookup returns CDR1 SEHNR and CDR2 FQNEAQ (reference sequence). The CDR3 has 13 amino acids. The same sample was also studied in work on human thymus T cells. This second report adds: Resections obtained during corrective heart surgery supplied the thymus tissue.

This sequence originates from a boy less than two years old with a congenital heart defect. The specimen was thymocytes. V usage is TRBV7-9 and J usage is TRBJ2-3, with 7 bases that match TRBD2. In nucleotides, the CDR3 is TGTGCCAGCAGCTTAGCCGGGGGGGATACGCAGTATTTT. Its translation is CASSLAGGDTQYF.